These 8 T cell receptor beta chains share one sample of origin, sequenced in a study of blood T cell repertoires in COVID-19. TCRdb's copy holds only in-frame clones and misses some; the assay was immunoSEQ multiplex PCR. The table lists 150,000 to 170,000 clones, roughly 84% of them singletons, with 9% to 14% in the top ten. The sequenced material came from peripheral blood. The receptors were sampled from a woman aged 55-70 years with COVID-19, enrolled during active disease.

This clone was observed a handful of times. The J gene is TRBJ1-2, the V gene TRBV3-1 (or the pseudogene TRBV3-2), with TRBD1 matching 8 bases. In germline, CDR1 is LGHDT, CDR2 YNNKEL (reference sequence). V shed 2 bases and J 2 bases; nucleotides not matched to a gene: 7. This CDR3 spans 16 amino acids. The CDR3 spells CASSQTTGVANYGYTF. In nucleotides, the CDR3 is TGTGCCAGCAGCCAAACGACAGGGGTCGCGAACTATGGCTACACCTTC.

The V gene is TRBV2, the J gene TRBJ2-3, with no clear D. V lost 5 bases to trimming and J lost 6 bases, with 6 bases between them. The CDR3 length is 11 residues. The germline CDR1 and CDR2 sequences are SNHLY and FYNNEI. The CDR3 DNA sequence: TGTGCCAGCAGTTTCGGGGATACGCAGTATTTT. It is translated as CASSFGDTQYF.

This chain uses TRBV2 with TRBJ1-3, with a possible D match to TRBD1 (5 bases). This CDR3 has 14 amino acids. Per the germline V gene, CDR1 is SNHLY and CDR2 is FYNNEI. V was clipped by 3 bases and J by 4 bases, with 10 bases between them. CDR3 DNA sequence: TGTGCCAGCAGTGAGCGGGGGTTCGGAAACACCATATATTTT. Its protein is CASSERGFGNTIYF.

The chain couples TRBV5-1 to TRBJ2-1; no firm D call. The CDR3 spans 13 residues. V lost 4 bases and J 6 bases, leaving 11 bases between the germline ends. The germline V gene encodes CDR1 SGHRS and CDR2 YFSETQ. The CDR3 DNA follows: TGCGCCAGCAGCCCCGTCCCCCCCAATGAGCAGTTCTTC. The encoded protein is CASSPVPPNEQFF. The full variable domain, rest sourced from reference TRBV5-1 and TRBJ2-1, is KAGVTQTPRYLIKTRGQQVTLSCSPISGHRSVSWYQQTPGQGLQFLFEYFSETQRNKGNFPGRFSGRQFSNSRSEMNVSTLELGDSALYLCASSPVPPNEQFFGPGTRLTVL.

This clone was seen once. The CDR3 nucleotides are TGTGCCAGCAGCCTCCAGGGGTCTCAGCCCCAGCATTTT. This translates into CASSLQGSQPQHF. The J gene is TRBJ1-5, the V gene TRBV3-1 (or the pseudogene TRBV3-2), with a tentative D call TRBD1 (6 bases). This CDR3 is built from 13 residues. V dropped 4 bases and J dropped 6 bases, with 10 bases sitting between them. Germline-derived CDR1 and CDR2 are LGHDT and YNNKEL (reference sequence).

This clone was seen more than once but under ten times. Here the CDR3 reads CASSHAAEAFF. The CDR3 region has the DNA TGTGCCAGCTCCCACGCAGCTGAAGCTTTCTTT. This chain links TRBV18 with TRBJ1-1; D is ambiguous. This CDR3 spans 11 amino acids. V was trimmed by 6 bases and J by 6 bases, leaving 8 bases between them. In germline, CDR1 is KGHSH, CDR2 LQKENI.

The chain is built from TRBV7-7 and TRBJ2-5; possible D gene TRBD1, 5 bases. Germline V CDR1 and CDR2: SSHAT, FNYEAQ (reference sequence). V was clipped by 1 base and J by 5 bases, with 14 bases between them. This CDR3 contains 15 residues. The CDR3 here is CASSLGPQGWETQYF. CDR3 nucleotides: TGTGCCAGCAGCTTAGGGCCCCAGGGATGGGAGACCCAGTACTTC.

This sequence joins TRBV18 and TRBJ1-3, with D maybe TRBD1 (6 bases). Germline V gene sequence: CDR1 KGHSH, CDR2 LQKENI. V was trimmed by 6 bases and J by 0 bases, leaving 15 bases between them. CDR3 length equals 16 residues. Written as DNA, the CDR3 is TGTGCCAGCTCGTCCAACAGGGCATACTCTGGAAACACCATATATTTT. This translates into CASSSNRAYSGNTIYF.